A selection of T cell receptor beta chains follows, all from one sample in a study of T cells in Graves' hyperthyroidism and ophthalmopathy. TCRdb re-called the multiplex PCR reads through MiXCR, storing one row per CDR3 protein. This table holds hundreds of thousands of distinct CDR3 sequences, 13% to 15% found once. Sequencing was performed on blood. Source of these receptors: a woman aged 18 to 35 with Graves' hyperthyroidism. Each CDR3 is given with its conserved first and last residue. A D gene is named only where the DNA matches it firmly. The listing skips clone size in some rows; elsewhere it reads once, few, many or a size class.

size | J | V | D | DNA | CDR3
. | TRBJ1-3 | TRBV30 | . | TGTGCCTGGAGTGTAATGGACTCTGGAAACACCATATATTTT | CAWSVMDSGNTIYF
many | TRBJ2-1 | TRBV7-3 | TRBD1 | TGTGCCAGCAGCTTTGCCGGGCCCGGGACAGGGGGCAATGAGCAGTTCTTC | CASSFAGPGTGGNEQFF
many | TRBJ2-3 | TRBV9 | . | TGTGCCAGCAGCGTCTTAGAGGGGAGCACAGATACGCAGTATTTT | CASSVLEGSTDTQYF
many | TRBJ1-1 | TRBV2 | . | TGTGCCAGCAGTCCCCATTCAGGGGCTGACACTGAAGCTTTCTTT | CASSPHSGADTEAFF
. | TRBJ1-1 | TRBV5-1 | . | TGCGCCAGCAGTTTTTTAATCACTGAAGCTTTCTTT | CASSFLITEAFF
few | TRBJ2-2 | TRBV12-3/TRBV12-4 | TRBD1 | TGTGCCAGCAGTACCACAGGGGGGCTGCCCGGGGAGCTGTTTTTT | CASSTTGGLPGELFF
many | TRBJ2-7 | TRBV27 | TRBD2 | TGTGCCAGCAGTCGAGCGGGACGATACTACGAGCAGTACTTC | CASSRAGRYYEQYF
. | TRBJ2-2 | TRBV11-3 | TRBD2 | TGTGCCAGCAGCTTAGAGGGTAGCGGGAGAGGAGTGTCCGGGGAGCTGTTTTTT | CASSLEGSGRGVSGELFF
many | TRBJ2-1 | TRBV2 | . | TGTGCCAGCAGCCCTGTCGGGACTCCGTACAATGAGCAGTTCTTC | CASSPVGTPYNEQFF
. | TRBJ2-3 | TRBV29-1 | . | TGCAGCGTTGTATCAGGGGCGGAGGATACGCAGTATTTT | CSVVSGAEDTQYF
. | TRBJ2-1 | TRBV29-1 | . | TGCAGCGTTGTACCGCGGACTTACAATGAGCAGTTCTTC | CSVVPRTYNEQFF
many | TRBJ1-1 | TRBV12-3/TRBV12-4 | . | TGTGCCAGCAGCCTAAACCTCGAAACTGAAGCTTTCTTT | CASSLNLETEAFF
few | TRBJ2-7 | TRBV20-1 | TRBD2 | TGCAGTGCTCCGAGGGGGGACGTTGGACTAGCGGGGTACGAGCAGTACTTC | CSAPRGDVGLAGYEQYF
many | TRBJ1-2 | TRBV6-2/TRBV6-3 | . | TGTGCCAGCAGTCCAGACTTCTATGGCTACACCTTC | CASSPDFYGYTF
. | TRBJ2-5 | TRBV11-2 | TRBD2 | TGTGCCAGCTCCGCGGCCCTAGCGGGGGAGACCCAGTACTTC | CASSAALAGETQYF
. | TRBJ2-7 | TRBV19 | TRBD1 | TGTGCCAGTAGTAAGTACTTACAGGGGGCGCCAGGCGAGCAGTACTTC | CASSKYLQGAPGEQYF
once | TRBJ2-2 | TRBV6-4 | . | TGTGCCAGCAGTGACTCGGCAGGGTCGGTCACCGGGGAGCTGTTTTTT | CASSDSAGSVTGELFF
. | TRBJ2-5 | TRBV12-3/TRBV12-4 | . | TGTGCCAGCAGTCGAGGACTTGAGAGGTACTTC | CASSRGLERYF
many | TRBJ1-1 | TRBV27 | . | TGTGCCAGCAGTCCCGGGACGGACTACACTGAAGCTTTCTTT | CASSPGTDYTEAFF
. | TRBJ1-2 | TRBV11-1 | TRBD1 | TGTGCCAGCCGCTCCTCCGGGACAGGGAACTATGGCTACACCTTC | CASRSSGTGNYGYTF
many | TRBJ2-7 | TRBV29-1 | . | TGCAGCGTCCGGGACTTCAACCACGAGCAGTACTTC | CSVRDFNHEQYF
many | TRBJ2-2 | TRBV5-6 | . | TGTGCCAGCAGCTCGGGGACACCTTGGGCCGGGGAGCTGTTTTTT | CASSSGTPWAGELFF
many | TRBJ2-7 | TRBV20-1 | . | TGCAGTGCTAGAGATCGTCTCCTAGGGTACGAGCAGTACTTC | CSARDRLLGYEQYF
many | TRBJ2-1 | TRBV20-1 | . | TGCAGTGCTAGAGATCCGAGGGAAACTTACAATGAGCAGTTCTTC | CSARDPRETYNEQFF
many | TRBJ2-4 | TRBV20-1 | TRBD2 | TGCAGTGCTAGTGCTAGCGGGATAGCCAAAAACATTCAGTACTTC | CSASASGIAKNIQYF
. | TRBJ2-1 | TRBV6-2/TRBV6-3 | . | TGTGCCAGCAGACTGACCCGACAGGAACACTATAGGGACCCCACCAATGAGCAGTTCTTC | CASRLTRQEHYRDPTNEQFF
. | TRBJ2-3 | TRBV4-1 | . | TGCGCCAGCAGCCAACTCTGGACCCAGAGCGGCACAGATACGCAGTATTTT | CASSQLWTQSGTDTQYF
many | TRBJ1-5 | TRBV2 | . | TGTGCCAGCAGAGAAGGGGGTAATAGCAATCAGCCCCAGCATTTT | CASREGGNSNQPQHF
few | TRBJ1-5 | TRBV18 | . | TGTGCCAGCTCACCCCAGGGTGGGGTCAATCAGCCCCAGCATTTT | CASSPQGGVNQPQHF
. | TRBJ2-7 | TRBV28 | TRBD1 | TGTGCCAGCAGCTCTCTCGACAGGGCGGCAGTGTACGAGCAGTACTTC | CASSSLDRAAVYEQYF
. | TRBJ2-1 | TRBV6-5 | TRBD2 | TGTGCCAGCAGTTACAAAGGGCTAGCGGCACTCTCCTACAATGAGCAGTTCTTC | CASSYKGLAALSYNEQFF
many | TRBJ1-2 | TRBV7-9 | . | TGTGCCAGCAGCTTAGACCTGGCAACAAAGCCGGGCTACACCTTC | CASSLDLATKPGYTF
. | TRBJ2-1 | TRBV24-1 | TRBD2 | TGTGCCACAGCTAGCGGGGCGTACAATGAGCAGTTCTTC | CATASGAYNEQFF